One and the same sample provided the 16 T cell receptor beta chains below, sequenced in a study of cytomegalovirus exposure and HLA in healthy donors. PCR was performed using 60 Vbeta and 13 Jbeta primers. Profiling relied on immunoSEQ multiplex PCR, and the TCRdb table lists in-frame clones only, not all of them. Among 150,000 or so clones listed, around four fifths were seen once. The sample taken for sequencing was PBMCs. These receptor sequences come from a man younger than 40 in good health and CMV-seronegative.

The chain couples TRBV9 to TRBJ1-4, with D possibly matching TRBD1 (5 bases). Trimming removed 0 bases from V and 7 bases from J, with 10 bases in between. CDR3 length: 14 amino acids. In germline, CDR1 is SGDLS, CDR2 YYNGEE. The CDR3 reads CASSVEQAGEKLFF. The CDR3 DNA reads as TGTGCCAGCAGCGTAGAACAGGCTGGTGAAAAACTGTTTTTT.

V and J are TRBV10-1 and TRBJ2-3, with TRBD2 matching 9 bases. Germline V CDR1 and CDR2: WNHNN, SYGVQD (reference sequence). The CDR3 spans 18 residues. The trim removed 4 bases at V and 5 bases at J, leaving 16 bases unmatched. In nucleotides, the CDR3 is TGCGCCAGCAGTGGAGGGCTAGCGGGAAGAACCTGGGGAGATACGCAGTATTTT. Its protein is CASSGGLAGRTWGDTQYF.

This clone was recorded once. At one of its ends the junction is not consistent with the germline gene, which may arise from a read error. The rearrangement joins TRBV7-7 to TRBJ2-7; 8 bases are shared with TRBD1. CDR1 and CDR2 (germline): SSHAT, FNYEAQ (reference sequence). The CDR3 covers 17 residues. In DNA, the CDR3 is TGTGCTAGCAGCTTAGGGGAGACAGGGGTAAGCTCCTACGAGCAGTACTTC. Translating it yields CASSLGETGVSSYEQYF.

The chain employs TRBV6-1 and TRBJ2-7, with 7 bases aligning to TRBD2. The junction had 6 bases not matched to a gene; V was cut back by 5 bases and J by 5 bases. Per germline, CDR1 MNHNS and CDR2 SASEGT. The CDR3 is 13 amino acids. The CDR3 is CASSPAGLNEQYF. For the CDR3, the DNA is TGTGCCAGCAGTCCAGCGGGATTAAACGAGCAGTACTTC.

This chain uses TRBV5-4 with TRBJ2-5; 7 bases agree with TRBD1. There are 14 residues in the CDR3. J gave up 2 bases and V 3 bases, and 4 bases lay outside the gene matches. Germline CDR1 SGHNT, CDR2 YYREEE (reference sequence). Written as DNA, the CDR3 is TGTGCCAGCAGCTCGGGACAGCAACAAGAGACCCAGTACTTC. Protein: CASSSGQQQETQYF.

This clone has a handful of counts. The genes are TRBV28 and TRBJ2-7; the match to TRBD2 covers 10 bases. Per the germline V gene, CDR1 is MDHEN and CDR2 is SYDVKM. V trimming: 3 bases; J trimming: 6 bases; junction bases outside the gene matches: 14. The CDR3 extends over 17 amino acids. The CDR3 nucleotides are TGTGCCAGCAGTTTGGCCCCCACTGTAAGCGGGAGGGCCGAGCAGTACTTC. It yields the protein CASSLAPTVSGRAEQYF.

The V and J genes are TRBV7-3 and TRBJ2-5; 9 bases fit TRBD1. The V and J ends lost 5 bases and 5 bases, in that order; junction bases with no gene match: 9. The V gene's germline CDR1 is SGHTA and CDR2 FQGTGA. The CDR3 covers 15 residues. CDR3 residues: CASSTGTGRLETQYF. The CDR3 DNA is TGTGCCAGCAGCACCGGGACAGGGCGTTTGGAGACCCAGTACTTC.

The V call is TRBV7-2, the J call TRBJ2-1; D call uncertain. Germline V gene lookup returns CDR1 SGHTA and CDR2 FQGNSA. The CDR3 consists of 15 residues. Between the trimmed V and J ends, which lost 2 bases and 8 bases, there was a span of 16 bases. CDR3 DNA: TGTGCCAGCAGCTTATTAACCCCTCAACACGATGAGCAGTTCTTC. Its translation is CASSLLTPQHDEQFF.

The rearrangement links TRBV4-2 to TRBJ1-4; D call uncertain. This CDR3 spans 15 amino acids. The V and J ends lost 1 base and 7 bases respectively, with 13 bases between them. From germline, CDR1 is LGHNA and CDR2 YNFKEQ. The CDR3 region is CASSQVHMESEKLFF. Here the CDR3 DNA reads TGTGCCAGCAGCCAAGTACACATGGAGAGTGAAAAACTGTTTTTT.

V usage is TRBV6-5 and J usage is TRBJ2-5; 8 bases align to TRBD1. The length of the CDR3 is 15 residues. Germline V gene data show CDR1 as MNHEY and CDR2 as SVGAGI. V was clipped by 0 bases and J by 6 bases; unmatched bases: 6. The CDR3 coding sequence is TGTGCCAGCAGTTACTCGGGCAGGGGGCTTCAGACCCAGTACTTC. Its protein product is CASSYSGRGLQTQYF.

The rearrangement links TRBV7-8 to TRBJ2-5, with a tentative D call TRBD1 (6 bases). The J call may be mistaken, given a closer DNA end match to TRBJ2-7. The CDR3 is made up of 13 amino acids. Looked up from germline, CDR1 is SGHVS and CDR2 is FQNEAQ. The CDR3 nucleotides are TGTGCCAGCAGCTTTAAACAGGGTTACGAGCAGTACTTC. This codes for CASSFKQGYEQYF.

This clone was seen a handful of times. The chain recombines TRBV11-3 with TRBJ1-4, with 11 bases fitting TRBD1. Germline lookup yields CDR1 SGHNT and CDR2 YENEEA. The CDR3 length is 15 residues. The V and J ends lost 4 bases and 8 bases, in that order; junction bases with no gene match: 6. The CDR3: CASSSTGTGGEKLFF. In DNA form, the CDR3 reads TGTGCCAGCAGCTCCACCGGGACAGGGGGGGAAAAACTGTTTTTT.

V gene TRBV4-3 combines with J gene TRBJ2-1; perhaps TRBD2 as D (6 bases). V shed 6 bases and J shed 0 bases, with 24 bases lying between them. Germline CDR1 reads LGHNA; CDR2 reads YSLEER. There are 19 residues in the CDR3. CDR3 protein: CASSPAGGTGWSSYNEQFF. The CDR3 coding sequence is TGCGCCAGCAGTCCCGCCGGCGGGACGGGCTGGAGCTCCTACAATGAGCAGTTCTTC.

This chain connects TRBV6-1 to TRBJ2-5; TRBD1 agrees at 9 bases. The last part of the DNA fits TRBJ2-7 better; the J call may be wrong. The CDR3 has 15 residues. Germline V gene sequence: CDR1 MNHNS, CDR2 SASEGT. The CDR3 nucleotides read TGTGCCAGCAGTGATTTACAGGGGGCCCTCTACGAGCAGTACTTC. It codes for CASSDLQGALYEQYF.

This clone occurred a few times. The J gene is TRBJ1-5, the V gene TRBV5-1; D remains unclear. Germline CDR1 is SGHRS and CDR2 is YFSETQ. V gave up 2 bases and J gave up 7 bases, with 16 bases separating them. This CDR3 contains 15 residues. CDR3 sequence reads: CASSLTGGRGQPQHF. The CDR3, as DNA: TGCGCCAGCAGCTTAACTGGAGGTCGGGGACAGCCCCAGCATTTT. The complete variable domain, with remaining parts taken from reference TRBV5-1 and TRBJ1-5, reads KAGVTQTPRYLIKTRGQQVTLSCSPISGHRSVSWYQQTPGQGLQFLFEYFSETQRNKGNFPGRFSGRQFSNSRSEMNVSTLELGDSALYLCASSLTGGRGQPQHFGDGTRLSIL.

The gene calls are TRBV19 and TRBJ1-2; D is undetermined. V was shortened by 1 base and J by 6 bases, with 12 bases between the two germline ends. This CDR3 is 14 amino acids long. Germline V gene lookup returns CDR1 LNHDA and CDR2 SQIVND (reference sequence). CDR3 sequence reads: CASSIGRQADGYTF. CDR3 nucleotides: TGTGCCAGTAGTATAGGAAGGCAGGCCGATGGCTACACCTTC.